What follows are 5 T cell receptor beta chains derived from one specimen sequenced in a study of blood T cell repertoires in COVID-19 (dated by TCRdb to the early 2020s). The library came from the immunoSEQ multiplex PCR assay. In its TCRdb copy, this immuneACCESS table keeps in-frame sequences only and misses some clones. Where compared with another copy, unresolved V genes explain less than half of these, and the others have no known cause. This sample gives approximately 180,000 clones in total; about 83% of them show up just once. The ten largest clones capture about 18% of the sample. The sequenced sample was peripheral blood. The receptors were sampled from a person aged 70 to 79 with COVID-19, enrolled during active disease.

The chain employs TRBV7-6 and TRBJ2-3, with 7 bases matching TRBD1. Germline V gene data show CDR1 as SGHVS and CDR2 as FNYEAQ. J gave up 2 bases and V 4 bases, and 3 bases lay outside the gene matches. The CDR3 has 14 residues. CDR3 in DNA: TGTGCCAGCAGCTCGGGACAGCCCACAGATACGCAGTATTTT. Encoded protein: CASSSGQPTDTQYF. The whole variable domain, remainder taken from reference TRBV7-6 and TRBJ2-3, is GAGVSQSPRYKVTKRGQDVALRCDPISGHVSLYWYRQALGQGPEFLTYFNYEAQQDKSGLPNDRFSAERPEGSISTLTIQRTEQRDSAMYRCASSSGQPTDTQYFGPGTRLTVL.

The chain combines TRBV19 with TRBJ2-1, with 10 bases lining up with TRBD2. CDR3 size: 17 residues. Germline assignment: CDR1 LNHDA and CDR2 SQIVND (reference sequence). V lost 7 bases and J lost 7; bases outside the gene matches: 16. Here the CDR3 reads CASTARASGRRTNEQFF. In DNA form, the CDR3 reads TGTGCCAGTACGGCCCGGGCTAGCGGGAGACGGACGAATGAGCAGTTCTTC.

The chain is built from TRBV19 and TRBJ1-2; possibly TRBD1 for D (6 bases). The CDR3 has 13 amino acids. Trimming pared 6 bases from V and 7 bases from J, leaving 15 bases between. From germline, CDR1 is LNHDA and CDR2 SQIVND (reference sequence). Written as DNA, the CDR3 is TGTGCCAGTAGGGACTCACAGGGTACTGGCTACACCTTC. This sequence encodes CASRDSQGTGYTF.

This chain joins TRBV20-1 and TRBJ1-1, with D possibly matching TRBD1 (5 bases). Germline assignment: CDR1 DFQATT and CDR2 SNEGSKA (reference sequence). This CDR3 is 17 amino acids long. Trimming took 3 bases from V and 7 from J, leaving 27 bases between them. The CDR3 region has the DNA TGCAGTGCTAGTTCTTATAAGGGCCGTTTGCGGGGGGTTGAAGCTTTCTTT. Residues: CSASSYKGRLRGVEAFF.

The rearrangement joins TRBV5-4 to TRBJ1-2; D is perhaps TRBD1 (5 bases). Germline-derived CDR1 and CDR2 are SGHNT and YYREEE (reference sequence). The V and J ends lost 4 bases and 5 bases respectively, with 9 bases between them. The length of the CDR3 is 12 residues. The CDR3, as DNA: TGTGCCAGCAGCACCCCAGGGTATGGCTACACCTTC. Protein: CASSTPGYGYTF.